This record looks at one TCR beta chain sequence and its context. Clinical history as reported by participants underpinned cohort assignment. Cohort 3 recovery required two negative PCRs, clearance, or symptom resolution. Measured with immunoSEQ multiplex PCR; TCRdb has only the in-frame clones, and not every one. The repertoire includes around 150,000 clones, almost 80% of them detected once, and under 3% sits in the top ten. The sample originates from a study of blood T cell repertoires in COVID-19. Study-wide context: The United States, Italy and Spain provided the acute and convalescent COVID-19 samples.

This CDR3 is built from 15 residues. V was pared by 5 bases and J by 4 bases, with 7 bases of the junction left unmatched. The germline gives CDR1 ENHRY, CDR2 SYGVKD. The sequenced sample consisted of PBMCs or T cells enriched from blood (not recorded which). The clonotype was recovered from a woman between 50 and 59 years old who had recovered from COVID-19. This chain links TRBV10-3 with TRBJ2-3, with 9 bases aligning to TRBD1. CDR3 sequence reads: CAISPGTGRADTQYF. The CDR3 region has the DNA TGTGCCATCAGTCCCGGGACAGGGAGGGCAGATACGCAGTATTTT.